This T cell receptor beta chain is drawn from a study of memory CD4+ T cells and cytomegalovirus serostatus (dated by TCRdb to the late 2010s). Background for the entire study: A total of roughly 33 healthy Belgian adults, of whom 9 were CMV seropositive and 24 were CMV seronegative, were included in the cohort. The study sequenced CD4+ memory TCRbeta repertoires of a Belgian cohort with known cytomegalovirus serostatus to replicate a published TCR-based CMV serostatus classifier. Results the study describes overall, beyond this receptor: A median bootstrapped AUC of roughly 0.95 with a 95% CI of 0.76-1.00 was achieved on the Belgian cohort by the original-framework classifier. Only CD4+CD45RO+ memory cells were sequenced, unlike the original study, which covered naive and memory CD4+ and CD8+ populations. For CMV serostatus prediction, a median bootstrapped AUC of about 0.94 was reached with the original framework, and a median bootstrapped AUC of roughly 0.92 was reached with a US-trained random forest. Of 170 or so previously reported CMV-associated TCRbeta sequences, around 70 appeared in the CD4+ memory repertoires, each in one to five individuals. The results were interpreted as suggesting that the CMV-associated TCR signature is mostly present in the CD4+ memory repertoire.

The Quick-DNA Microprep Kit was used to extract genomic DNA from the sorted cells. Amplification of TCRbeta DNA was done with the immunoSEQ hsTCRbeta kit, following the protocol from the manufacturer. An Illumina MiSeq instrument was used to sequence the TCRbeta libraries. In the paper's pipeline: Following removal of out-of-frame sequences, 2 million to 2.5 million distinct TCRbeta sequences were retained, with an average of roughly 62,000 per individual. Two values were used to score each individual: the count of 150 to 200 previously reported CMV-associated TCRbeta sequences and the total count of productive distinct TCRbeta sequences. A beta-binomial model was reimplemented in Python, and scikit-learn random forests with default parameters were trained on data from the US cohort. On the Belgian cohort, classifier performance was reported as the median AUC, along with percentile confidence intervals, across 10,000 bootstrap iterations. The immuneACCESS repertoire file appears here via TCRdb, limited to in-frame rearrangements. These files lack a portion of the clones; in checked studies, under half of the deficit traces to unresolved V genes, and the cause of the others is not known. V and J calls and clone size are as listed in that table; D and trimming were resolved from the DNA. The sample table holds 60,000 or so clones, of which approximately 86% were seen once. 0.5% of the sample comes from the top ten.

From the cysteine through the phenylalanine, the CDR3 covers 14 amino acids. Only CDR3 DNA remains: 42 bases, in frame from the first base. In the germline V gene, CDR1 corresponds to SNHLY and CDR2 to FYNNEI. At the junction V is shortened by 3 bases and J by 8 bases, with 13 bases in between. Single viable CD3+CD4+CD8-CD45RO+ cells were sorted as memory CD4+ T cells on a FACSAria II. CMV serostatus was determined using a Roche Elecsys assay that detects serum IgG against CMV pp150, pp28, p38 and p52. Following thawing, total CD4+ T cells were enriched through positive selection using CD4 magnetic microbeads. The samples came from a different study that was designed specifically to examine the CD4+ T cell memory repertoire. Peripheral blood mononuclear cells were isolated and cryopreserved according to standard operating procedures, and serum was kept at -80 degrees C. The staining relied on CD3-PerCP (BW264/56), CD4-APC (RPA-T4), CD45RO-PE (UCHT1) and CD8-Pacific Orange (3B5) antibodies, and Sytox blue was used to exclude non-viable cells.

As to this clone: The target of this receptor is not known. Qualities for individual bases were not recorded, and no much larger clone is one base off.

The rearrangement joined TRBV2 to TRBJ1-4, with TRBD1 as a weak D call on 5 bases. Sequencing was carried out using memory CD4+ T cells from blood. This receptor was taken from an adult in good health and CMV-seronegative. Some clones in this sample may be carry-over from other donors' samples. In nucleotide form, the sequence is TGTGCCAGCAGTGAGGGGCAGGGTAACGAAAAACTGTTTTTT. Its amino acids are CASSEGQGNEKLFF.